Following are 32 T cell receptor beta chains from one sample sequenced in a study of T cells in Graves' hyperthyroidism and ophthalmopathy. The investigators amplified TCR beta CDR3 regions from RNA transcripts. HTBI primers were used for first-round RT-PCR of the TCR CDR3. TCRdb called the multiplex PCR reads again in MiXCR, with one record for every CDR3 protein. The data contain 550,000 to 800,000 distinct CDR3 sequences, around 17% of them singletons. What was sequenced was blood. The origin of the receptors is a man between 18 and 29 years old with Graves' hyperthyroidism.

The rearrangement joins TRBV14 to TRBJ2-7; D not resolved. The V and J ends lost 4 bases and 2 bases respectively, with 12 bases between them. This CDR3 comprises 14 residues. Germline loops: CDR1 SGHDN, CDR2 FVKESK. The CDR3 DNA reads TGTGCCAGCAGCCGAACCCTAGGAGCCTACGAGCAGTACTTC. Translating gives CASSRTLGAYEQYF.

J is TRBJ2-5 and V is TRBV28, with D possibly being TRBD1 or TRBD2 (5 bases each). The CDR3 is 15 amino acids. V gave up 3 bases and J gave up 5 bases, with 16 bases separating them. Germline loops: CDR1 MDHEN, CDR2 SYDVKM. The CDR3 here is CASSLPGTRQETQYF. CDR3 nucleotide sequence: TGTGCCAGCAGTTTGCCGGGGACGCGGCAGGAGACCCAGTACTTC.

This clonotype was counted at least ten times. The genes are TRBV11-2 and TRBJ1-5, with D possibly TRBD1 on 5 matching bases. Looked up from germline, CDR1 is SGHAT and CDR2 is FQNNGV. The CDR3 is 13 residues long. V dropped 5 bases and J dropped 6 bases, with 11 bases sitting between them. The CDR3 loop reads CASSATGVQPQHF. The CDR3 bases are TGTGCCAGCAGCGCGACGGGGGTTCAGCCCCAGCATTTT.

Ten or more counts support this clonotype. CDR3 region: CATSDSRGQGIYEQYF. The CDR3 DNA is TGTGCCACCAGTGATTCGAGAGGACAGGGGATCTACGAGCAGTACTTC. The rearrangement joins TRBV24-1 to TRBJ2-7; 9 positions agree with TRBD1. The CDR3 covers 16 residues. V shed 2 bases and J 3 bases; nucleotides not matched to a gene: 7. The germline CDR1 and CDR2 sequences are KGHDR and SFDVKD.

This clonotype was observed a handful of times. V gene TRBV9 combines with J gene TRBJ2-7, with D tentatively TRBD1 or TRBD2 (5 bases each). The CDR3 length is 14 residues. V lost 4 bases and J 4 bases, leaving 15 bases between the germline ends. CDR1 and CDR2 (germline): SGDLS, YYNGEE. CDR3 nucleotide sequence: TGTGCCAGCAGCATCGGTGGGGGAGAATACGAGCAGTACTTC. Translated, it gives CASSIGGGEYEQYF.

The chain employs TRBV20-1 and TRBJ2-4; D not certain. The CDR3 sequence is 10 residues long. With 3 bases removed from V and 6 bases from J, the gap between germline ends came to 3 bases. Germline assignment: CDR1 DFQATT and CDR2 SNEGSKA (reference sequence). The CDR3 sequence: CSARSNIQYF. The CDR3 DNA reads as TGCAGTGCTAGGTCAAACATTCAGTACTTC.

The CDR3 spells CASSWDRGLSPLHF. CDR3 nucleotides: TGTGCCAGCAGCTGGGACAGGGGGCTCTCACCCCTCCACTTT. The chain employs TRBV5-6 and TRBJ1-6, with TRBD1 identical over 12 bases. The V gene end was trimmed by 3 bases and the J gene end by 10 bases; junction bases not matched to a gene: 2. This CDR3 region has 14 residues. Germline V gene sequence: CDR1 SGHDT, CDR2 YYEEEE. Combining the CDR3 with reference TRBV5-6 and TRBJ1-6 gives the whole variable domain DAGVTQSPTHLIKTRGQQVTLRCSPKSGHDTVSWYQQALGQGPQFIFQYYEEEERQRGNFPDRFSGHQFPNYSSELNVNALLLGDSALYLCASSWDRGLSPLHFGNGTRLTVT.

A few counts support this clonotype. J is TRBJ2-3 and V is TRBV3-1, with 15 bases that match TRBD2. Germline CDR1 LGHDT, CDR2 YNNKEL (reference sequence). The CDR3 totals 16 residues. V dropped 4 bases and J dropped 5; count of bases not matched to a gene: 4. Written as DNA, the CDR3 is TGTGCCAGCAGCCCGCGGACTAGCGGGAGGGGAGATACGCAGTATTTT. This gives the protein CASSPRTSGRGDTQYF.

This clonotype was seen more than once but under ten times. The chain combines TRBV5-5 with TRBJ2-5; D is undetermined. The V end was cut by 4 bases, the J end by 4 bases, with 14 bases between. The CDR3 is made up of 14 amino acids. The V gene's germline CDR1 is SGHKS and CDR2 YYEKEE (reference sequence). CDR3: CASSPDQVAETQYF. CDR3 nucleotide sequence: TGTGCCAGCAGCCCGGACCAAGTAGCAGAGACCCAGTACTTC.

In this sample, this clonotype turned up many times. The rearrangement links TRBV7-8 to TRBJ2-7; TRBD1 is a possible D gene (6 bases). This CDR3 region has 14 residues. Germline values: CDR1 SGHVS, CDR2 FQNEAQ. The V end lost 5 bases, the J end lost 6 bases, and 17 bases lay between the germline ends. The CDR3: CASSPREGQAEQYF. CDR3 in DNA: TGTGCCAGCAGCCCACGAGAGGGACAAGCCGAGCAGTACTTC.

The sample holds a few counts of this clonotype. This chain uses TRBV7-2 with TRBJ2-7, with 8 bases matching TRBD1. V lost 8 bases and J lost 2; bases outside the gene matches: 11. Looked up from germline, CDR1 is SGHTA and CDR2 is FQGNSA. The CDR3 has 15 residues. The chain's CDR3 is CASRQGAPRAYEQYF. CDR3 coding DNA: TGTGCCAGCCGTCAGGGGGCCCCCCGTGCCTACGAGCAGTACTTC. Drawing the rest from reference TRBV7-2 and TRBJ2-7, the complete variable domain is GAGVSQSPSNKVTEKGKDVELRCDPISGHTALYWYRQSLGQGLEFLIYFQGNSAPDKSGLPSDRFSAERTGGSVSTLTIQRTQQEDSAVYLCASRQGAPRAYEQYFGPGTRLTVT.

This clonotype was picked up a small number of times. The V gene is TRBV28, the J gene TRBJ2-5; 7 bases map to TRBD1. CDR3 length: 13 amino acids. After removal of 6 bases from V and 5 bases from J, the junction contained 6 bases not matched to a gene. The germline CDR1 and CDR2 sequences are MDHEN and SYDVKM. The CDR3 loop is CASSSDRWETQYF. The CDR3 DNA reads as TGTGCCAGCAGCTCGGACAGGTGGGAGACCCAGTACTTC. The whole variable domain, filled in from reference TRBV28 and TRBJ2-5, reads DVKVTQSSRYLVKRTGEKVFLECVQDMDHENMFWYRQDPGLGLRLIYFSYDVKMKEKGDIPEGYSVSREKKERFSLILESASTNQTSMYLCASSSDRWETQYFGPGTRLLVL.

This clonotype showed up many times. The chain has TRBV20-1 and TRBJ2-5; maybe TRBD2 (6 bases). With 0 bases removed from V and 4 bases from J, the gap between germline ends came to 15 bases. CDR3 length equals 15 residues. The germline gives CDR1 DFQATT, CDR2 SNEGSKA (reference sequence). The CDR3: CSARDLTREAETQYF. The CDR3 bases are TGCAGTGCTAGAGACCTAACCAGGGAGGCAGAGACCCAGTACTTC.

A few counts support this clonotype. The V and J genes are TRBV20-1 and TRBJ2-7; either TRBD1 or TRBD2 may fit D (5 bases each). The germline V and J ends were trimmed by 3 bases and 3 bases, with 18 bases remaining between them. Germline V lookup: CDR1 DFQATT, CDR2 SNEGSKA (reference sequence). The CDR3 is 15 residues long. CDR3 in DNA: TGCAGTGCTAGCCCTTACACCGGGACCTTCTACGAGCAGTACTTC. This sequence encodes CSASPYTGTFYEQYF.

This clonotype was seen at least ten times. J is TRBJ1-1 and V is TRBV28, with TRBD1 as a possible D gene (5 bases). Germline CDR1 MDHEN, CDR2 SYDVKM. V was shortened by 2 bases and J by 1 base, with 11 bases between the two germline ends. CDR3 length: 15 residues. CDR3 DNA sequence: TGTGCCAGCAGTTTAGCCGGGACGCCGAACACTGAAGCTTTCTTT. Its translation: CASSLAGTPNTEAFF.

With respect to this clonotype: A much larger clone sits a single nucleotide away, making a read error possible. Here the CDR3 reads CSAPTLRCDEQFF. The CDR3 coding sequence is TGCAGTGCCCCCACCCTTAGGTGCGATGAGCAGTTCTTC. The chain links TRBV20-1 to TRBJ2-1; no clear D gene. V lost 6 bases, J lost 8 bases, and 17 bases lay in between. The length of the CDR3 is 13 residues. Germline CDR1 DFQATT, CDR2 SNEGSKA (reference sequence).

The table lists this clonotype with many counts. The rearrangement links TRBV24-1 to TRBJ2-5; tentatively, D is TRBD2 (6 bases). V was shortened by 2 bases and J by 8 bases, with 8 bases between the two germline ends. The CDR3 covers 12 residues. Germline values: CDR1 KGHDR, CDR2 SFDVKD. CDR3 sequence: CATSDWRATQYF. The CDR3 DNA reads TGTGCCACCAGTGATTGGAGGGCCACCCAGTACTTC.

This chain links TRBV4-1 with TRBJ2-5; unclear D gene. V shed 6 bases and J shed 5 bases, with 10 bases lying between them. Germline CDR1 MGHRA, CDR2 YSYEKL. This CDR3 has 12 amino acids. CDR3 protein: CASRGREETQYF. CDR3 DNA sequence: TGCGCCAGCAGAGGCAGAGAGGAGACCCAGTACTTC.

This clonotype was counted a few times. The CDR3 loop reads CASSPRLSGEETQYF. CDR3 in DNA: TGTGCCAGCTCACCACGGCTTAGCGGGGAAGAGACCCAGTACTTC. The rearrangement uses TRBV18 and TRBJ2-5; 8 bases align to TRBD2. Per the germline V gene, CDR1 is KGHSH and CDR2 is LQKENI. V lost 1 base, J lost 3 bases, and 4 bases stayed unmatched. This CDR3 comprises 15 residues.

This clonotype was seen a handful of times. The J gene is TRBJ2-3, the V gene TRBV12-3 or TRBV12-4, with TRBD1 matching over 8 bases. CDR3 length equals 15 residues. Trimming at V came to 1 base and at J to 1 base, leaving 1 base not matched to a gene. The CDR3 bases are TGTGCCAGCAGTTTAGGGGGACAGGGCACAGATACGCAGTATTTT. Translation gives CASSLGGQGTDTQYF.

The V gene is TRBV18, the J gene TRBJ2-4; a weak D match, TRBD1 (6 bases). CDR1 is KGHSH and CDR2 is LQKENI in the germline V gene. V dropped 3 bases and J dropped 8 bases, with 14 bases sitting between them. The CDR3 has 14 amino acids. In nucleotides, the CDR3 is TGTGCCAGCTCACCGGGGGCAGGGGACGACATTCAGTACTTC. Protein sequence: CASSPGAGDDIQYF. Full variable domain (rest looked up from reference TRBV18 and TRBJ2-4): NAGVMQNPRHLVRRRGQEARLRCSPMKGHSHVYWYRQLPEEGLKFMVYLQKENIIDESGMPKERFSAEFPKEGPSILRIQQVVRGDSAAYFCASSPGAGDDIQYFGAGTRLSVL.

This clonotype was observed many times. The J gene is TRBJ1-1, the V gene TRBV3-1, with D perhaps matching TRBD1 (5 bases). This CDR3 has 14 residues. Between the trimmed V and J ends, which lost 5 bases and 3 bases, there was a span of 13 bases. Looked up from germline, CDR1 is LGHDT and CDR2 is YNNKEL (reference sequence). CDR3 coding DNA: TGTGCCAGCAGCTTTCGGGGGGAGGACACTGAAGCTTTCTTT. Protein: CASSFRGEDTEAFF.

The V and J genes are TRBV15 and TRBJ1-3; D might be TRBD1 (5 bases). The germline V gene encodes CDR1 LNHNV and CDR2 YYDKDF (reference sequence). V gave up 8 bases and J gave up 0 bases, with 11 bases separating them. This CDR3 contains 14 residues. The CDR3 protein is CATGQGDSGNTIYF. In DNA form, the CDR3 reads TGTGCCACCGGGCAGGGCGACTCTGGAAACACCATATATTTT.

A note on this clonotype: This may stem from a read error, because a much larger clone lies one nucleotide away. The rearrangement joins TRBV20-1 to TRBJ2-7; the match to TRBD1 covers 8 bases. V lost 4 bases to trimming and J lost 7 bases; unmatched junction nucleotides: 12. This CDR3 has 14 amino acids. Germline V lookup: CDR1 DFQATT, CDR2 SNEGSKA (reference sequence). The CDR3 is CSAKWGRGHEEQYF. As DNA, the CDR3 is TGCAGTGCTAAATGGGGCAGGGGGCATGAGGAGCAGTACTTC.

At least ten counts were recorded for this clonotype. The rearrangement joins TRBV7-8 to TRBJ2-7; either TRBD1 or TRBD2 may fit D (5 bases each). The V gene's germline CDR1 is SGHVS and CDR2 FQNEAQ. The CDR3 is 12 residues long. Trimming left V 3 bases short and J 6 bases short, with 9 bases between. The CDR3 reads CASSFRDVEQYF. The DNA of the CDR3 is TGTGCCAGCAGCTTCAGGGACGTCGAGCAGTACTTC.

J is TRBJ1-1 and V is TRBV4-3; unclear D gene. V lost 0 bases and J lost 1, with 9 bases in between. Germline loops: CDR1 LGHNA, CDR2 YSLEER. The CDR3 has 15 amino acids. CDR3 in amino acids: CASSQDRRANTEAFF. CDR3 in DNA: TGCGCCAGCAGCCAAGACAGGAGGGCGAACACTGAAGCTTTCTTT.

This clonotype was seen many times. This chain links TRBV5-1 with TRBJ2-3, with TRBD2 matching 15 bases. Looked up from germline, CDR1 is SGHRS and CDR2 is YFSETQ. The CDR3 runs 15 residues. V trimming: 4 bases; J trimming: 8 bases; junction bases outside the gene matches: 5. In DNA form, the CDR3 reads TGCGCCAGCAGCCGGGGGACTAGCGGGAGGAGTACGCAGTATTTT. This codes for CASSRGTSGRSTQYF.

The chain couples TRBV10-3 to TRBJ1-2, with D perhaps TRBD1 (6 bases). The CDR3 extends over 14 amino acids. The V end lost 2 bases, the J end lost 3 bases, and 10 bases lay between the germline ends. Germline V CDR1 and CDR2: ENHRY, SYGVKD. The CDR3: CAISETGKDYGYTF. CDR3 in DNA: TGTGCCATCAGTGAGACAGGGAAGGACTATGGCTACACCTTC.

This clonotype was observed a handful of times. The rearrangement joins TRBV7-2 to TRBJ2-5, with D tentatively TRBD2 (6 bases). The ends were cut back, 5 bases at V and 4 bases at J, with 14 bases in the middle. The CDR3 totals 14 residues. The germline V gene encodes CDR1 SGHTA and CDR2 FQGNSA. The CDR3 is CASSPRRGPETQYF. CDR3 in DNA: TGTGCCAGCAGCCCAAGGAGGGGCCCAGAGACCCAGTACTTC.

This clonotype appeared many times. The J gene is TRBJ2-7, the V gene TRBV2, with a weak D call TRBD1 (6 bases). Germline assignment: CDR1 SNHLY and CDR2 FYNNEI. This CDR3 is built from 13 residues. V was clipped by 8 bases and J by 0 bases, with 11 bases between them. The CDR3 protein is CASQGQISYEQYF. The CDR3 DNA follows: TGTGCCAGCCAGGGGCAAATCTCCTACGAGCAGTACTTC.

Many counts were recorded for this clonotype. This chain links TRBV7-9 with TRBJ2-3; D may be TRBD1 (6 bases). The CDR3 sequence is 13 residues long. V was trimmed by 2 bases and J by 4 bases, leaving 7 bases between them. CDR1 is SEHNR, CDR2 FQNEAQ, per germline (reference sequence). DNA of the CDR3: TGTGCCAGCAGCTTAACAGGGTCAGATACGCAGTATTTT. It is translated as CASSLTGSDTQYF. Together with reference TRBV7-9 and TRBJ2-3, the CDR3 gives the full variable domain: DTGVSQNPRHKITKRGQNVTFRCDPISEHNRLYWYRQTLGQGPEFLTYFQNEAQLEKSRLLSDRFSAERPKGSFSTLEIQRTEQGDSAMYLCASSLTGSDTQYFGPGTRLTVL.

This clonotype was recorded a few times. The chain combines TRBV30 with TRBJ1-6, with D unclear. The ends were cut back, 3 bases at V and 5 bases at J, with 14 bases in the middle. This CDR3 contains 15 residues. Germline V gene data show CDR1 as GTSNPN and CDR2 as SVGIG (reference sequence). CDR3 DNA: TGTGCCTGGAGCATCAGAGGGATCAATAATTCACCCCTCCACTTT. As protein: CAWSIRGINNSPLHF.